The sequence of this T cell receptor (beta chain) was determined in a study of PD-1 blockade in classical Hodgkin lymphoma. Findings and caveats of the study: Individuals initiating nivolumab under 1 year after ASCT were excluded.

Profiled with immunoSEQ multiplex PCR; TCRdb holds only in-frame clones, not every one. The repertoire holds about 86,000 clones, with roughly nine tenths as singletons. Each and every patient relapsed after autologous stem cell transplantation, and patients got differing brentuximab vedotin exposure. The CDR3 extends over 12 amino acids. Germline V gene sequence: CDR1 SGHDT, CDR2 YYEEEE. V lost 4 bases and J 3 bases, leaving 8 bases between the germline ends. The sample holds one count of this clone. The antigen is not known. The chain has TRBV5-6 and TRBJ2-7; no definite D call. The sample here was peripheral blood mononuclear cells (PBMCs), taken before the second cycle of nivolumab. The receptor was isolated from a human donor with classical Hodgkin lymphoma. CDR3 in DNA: TGTGCCAGCAGCCTATACAGCTACGAGCAGTACTTC. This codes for CASSLYSYEQYF.